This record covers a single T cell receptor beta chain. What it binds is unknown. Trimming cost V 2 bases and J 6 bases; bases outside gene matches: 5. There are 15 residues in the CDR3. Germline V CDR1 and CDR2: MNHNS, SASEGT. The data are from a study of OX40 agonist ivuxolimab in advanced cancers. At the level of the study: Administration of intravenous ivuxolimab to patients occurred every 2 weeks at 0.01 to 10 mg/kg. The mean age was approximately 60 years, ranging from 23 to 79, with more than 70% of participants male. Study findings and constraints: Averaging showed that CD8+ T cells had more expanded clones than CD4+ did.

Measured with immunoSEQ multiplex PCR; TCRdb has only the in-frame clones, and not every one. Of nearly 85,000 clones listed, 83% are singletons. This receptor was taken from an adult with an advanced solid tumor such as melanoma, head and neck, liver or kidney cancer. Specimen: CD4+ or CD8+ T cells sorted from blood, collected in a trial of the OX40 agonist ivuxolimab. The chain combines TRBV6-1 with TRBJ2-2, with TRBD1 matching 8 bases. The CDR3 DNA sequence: TGTGCCAGCAGTGAATACGGACAGGGTGCCGGGGAGCTGTTTTTT. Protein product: CASSEYGQGAGELFF.